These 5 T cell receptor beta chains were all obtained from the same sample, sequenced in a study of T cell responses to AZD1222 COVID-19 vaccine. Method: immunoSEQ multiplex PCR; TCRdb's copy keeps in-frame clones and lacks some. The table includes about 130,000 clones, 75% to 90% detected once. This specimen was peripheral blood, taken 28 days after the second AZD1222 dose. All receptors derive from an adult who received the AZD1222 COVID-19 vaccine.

Written as DNA, the CDR3 is TGTGCCTGGAACAGCAAAACGGGGGGCAATCAGCCCCAGCATTTT. Translated, it gives CAWNSKTGGNQPQHF. V usage is TRBV30 and J usage is TRBJ1-5, with a tentative D call TRBD1 (5 bases). Per the germline V gene, CDR1 is GTSNPN and CDR2 is SVGIG (reference sequence). The CDR3 covers 15 residues. V lost 4 bases to trimming and J lost 2 bases, with 15 bases between them.

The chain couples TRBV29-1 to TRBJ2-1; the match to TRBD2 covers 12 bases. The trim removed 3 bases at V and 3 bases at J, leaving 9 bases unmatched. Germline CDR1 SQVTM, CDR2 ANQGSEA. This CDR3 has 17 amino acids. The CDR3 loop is CSVDGPSTSGGYNEQFF. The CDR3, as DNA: TGCAGCGTTGATGGCCCCTCGACTAGCGGGGGCTACAATGAGCAGTTCTTC.

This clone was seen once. The CDR3 nucleotides read TGTGCCAGCAGCCAAGGGACAGGGGCCGAGACCCAGTACTTC. Translated: CASSQGTGAETQYF. V is TRBV3-1 (or the pseudogene TRBV3-2) and J is TRBJ2-5; 9 nucleotides match TRBD1. With 1 base clipped from V and 5 bases from J, the junction kept 2 bases outside the gene matches. The CDR3 covers 14 residues. Germline loops: CDR1 LGHDT, CDR2 YNNKEL (reference sequence).

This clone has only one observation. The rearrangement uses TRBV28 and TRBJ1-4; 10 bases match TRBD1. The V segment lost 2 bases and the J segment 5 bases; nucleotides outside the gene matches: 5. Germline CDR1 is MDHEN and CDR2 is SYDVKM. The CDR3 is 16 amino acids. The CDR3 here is CASSLGLGQGNEKLFF. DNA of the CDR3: TGTGCCAGCAGTTTAGGTTTGGGACAGGGGAATGAAAAACTGTTTTTT.

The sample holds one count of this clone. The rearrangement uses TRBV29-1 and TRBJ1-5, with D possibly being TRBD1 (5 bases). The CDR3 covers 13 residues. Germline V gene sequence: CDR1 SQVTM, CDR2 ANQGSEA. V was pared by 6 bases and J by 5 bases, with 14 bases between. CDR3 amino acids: CSVVETEDQPQHF. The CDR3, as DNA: TGCAGCGTCGTGGAGACAGAGGATCAGCCCCAGCATTTT.